The sample holds a few counts of the clone carrying this TCR beta chain. A CD8+CD4-CCR7+CD45RA+ phenotype served as the sorting definition for naive CD8 T cells. TCRdb re-called the PCR reads through MiXCR, storing one row per CDR3 protein. The repertoire holds approximately 10,000 distinct CDR3 sequences, with about a sixth as singletons. This record belongs to a study of molecular identifiers for immune sequencing clone quantification. The TCR comes from a human donor in good health. Some libraries in this study had Jurkat cell RNA spiked in. The sequenced material came from naive CD8+ T cells from blood, with Jurkat cell RNA spiked in. Subset noted: FACS-sorted CD8+CD4-CCR7+CD45RA+ naive T cells.

The CDR3 region is CASSFMAGSPLHF. The DNA of the CDR3 is TGTGCCAGCAGTTTTATGGCCGGTTCACCCCTCCACTTT. The chain uses TRBV27 and TRBJ1-6, with D uncertain. V lost 3 bases to trimming and J lost 9 bases, with 9 bases between them. The CDR3 has 13 amino acids. Germline CDR1 MNHEY, CDR2 SMNVEV (reference sequence).